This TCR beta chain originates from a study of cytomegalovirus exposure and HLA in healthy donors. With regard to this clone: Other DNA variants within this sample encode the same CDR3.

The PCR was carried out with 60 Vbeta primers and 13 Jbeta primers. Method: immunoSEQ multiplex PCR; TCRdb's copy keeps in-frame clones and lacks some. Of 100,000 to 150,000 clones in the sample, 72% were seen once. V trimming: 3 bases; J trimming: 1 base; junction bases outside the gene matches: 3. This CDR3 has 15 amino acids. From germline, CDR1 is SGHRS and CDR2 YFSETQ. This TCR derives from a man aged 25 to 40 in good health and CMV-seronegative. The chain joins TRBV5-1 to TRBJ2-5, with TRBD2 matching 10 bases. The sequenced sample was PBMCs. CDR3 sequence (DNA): TGCGCCAGCAGCTCTCTAGCGGGGGTCCAAGAGACCCAGTACTTC. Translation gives CASSSLAGVQETQYF.